Following are 3 T cell receptor beta chains from one sample sequenced in a study of identical twins. TCRdb itself ran the 5' RACE reads through MiXCR, one entry per CDR3 protein. The table includes 200,000 to 250,000 distinct CDR3 sequences, approximately 7% detected once. This sample also belongs to another study, concerning yellow fever vaccine responses in identical twins.

Sample: memory (CD45RO+) T cells sorted from blood. The receptors derive from a woman between 18 and 29 years old in good health.

In its sample, this clonotype was seen many times. The J gene is TRBJ2-3, the V gene TRBV11-2; 9 nucleotides match TRBD1. The germline gives CDR1 SGHAT, CDR2 FQNNGV. V shed 6 bases and J 3 bases; nucleotides not matched to a gene: 7. There are 15 residues in the CDR3. The CDR3 is CASRKPGQGTDTQYF. In DNA, the CDR3 is TGTGCCAGCAGGAAACCGGGACAGGGAACAGATACGCAGTATTTT.

The table lists this clonotype with many counts. The chain carries TRBV12-3 or TRBV12-4 and TRBJ2-2; 11 bases are a match to TRBD2. The CDR3 spans 15 residues. Germline trimming cut 7 bases from V and 5 bases from J; bases unmatched to any gene: 6. CDR3 in DNA: TGTGCCAGCACCTATAGCGGGAGGGGTACCGGGGAGCTGTTTTTT. As protein: CASTYSGRGTGELFF.

The chain links TRBV10-3 to TRBJ1-6; perhaps TRBD1 as D (5 bases). CDR3 length: 15 amino acids. V gave up 3 bases and J gave up 6 bases, with 12 bases separating them. CDR1 is ENHRY, CDR2 SYGVKD, per germline. CDR3 in DNA: TGTGCCATCAGTGAAGGAGGGGAGAGTAATTCACCCCTCCACTTT. Translating it yields CAISEGGESNSPLHF.